The sequence of this TCR beta chain was determined in a study of OX40 agonist ivuxolimab in advanced cancers. Study overall: The study reported partial responses in three patients: one hepatocellular carcinoma, two cutaneous melanoma.

Study-wide results and limits: Part of the nonresponder group also had normalized T-cell clonal expansion that was low. The investigators did not determine what antigen specificity the expanded peripheral T cells had.

Using immunoSEQ multiplex PCR, the repertoire was profiled, and TCRdb retains in-frame clones only, with some absent. The sample consists of about 73,000 clones, 70% to 90% of them appearing once. Germline lookup yields CDR1 SGHVS and CDR2 FQNEAQ. V lost 1 base and J 0 bases, leaving 24 bases between the germline ends. The CDR3 is 21 residues long. Details on this clone: Its target is unknown.

Sequencing used CD4+ or CD8+ T cells sorted from blood, obtained in a trial of the OX40 agonist ivuxolimab. The receptor's source is an adult with an advanced solid tumor such as melanoma, head and neck, liver or kidney cancer. This chain uses TRBV7-8 with TRBJ1-4, with D possibly TRBD1 on 5 matching bases. This chain's CDR3 is CASSLGQPGPVRPATNEKLFF. The DNA for the CDR3 is TGTGCCAGCAGCTTAGGACAACCGGGACCAGTGAGACCGGCAACTAATGAAAAACTGTTTTTT.